The 14 T cell receptor beta chains listed next were all sequenced from one sample in a study of T cell repertoires in cytomegalovirus infection. These receptors have no identified antigens. TCRdb re-derived calls from the reads in MiXCR, one entry per CDR3 protein. In the table there are about 51,000 distinct CDR3 sequences, over 15% of which are singletons. Sequenced here: CD8+ T cells from cultured PBMCs, sampled from culture after CMV antigen stimulation. The source of these receptors is a human donor in good health (CMV status not recorded). Some clones in this sample may be carry-over from other donors' samples.

The chain employs TRBV6-6 and TRBJ2-1; no clear D gene. V lost 6 bases and J 1 base, leaving 7 bases between the germline ends. Germline values: CDR1 MNHNY, CDR2 SVGAGI (reference sequence). CDR3 length: 13 amino acids. The DNA for the CDR3 is TGTGCCAGCAGCCAACGGTCCTACAATGAGCAGTTCTTC. Amino acid sequence: CASSQRSYNEQFF.

This clonotype was counted a few times. This chain joins TRBV27 and TRBJ2-2; 10 bases align to TRBD2. The germline V gene encodes CDR1 MNHEY and CDR2 SMNVEV (reference sequence). V trimming: 1 base; J trimming: 1 base; junction bases outside the gene matches: 6. CDR3 length: 18 amino acids. CDR3 sequence reads: CASSLWGVAGGNTGELFF. CDR3 sequence (DNA): TGTGCCAGCAGTTTATGGGGCGTAGCGGGGGGGAACACCGGGGAGCTGTTTTTT.

This clonotype came up once. The chain combines TRBV30 with TRBJ1-5; D is ambiguous. CDR3 length: 14 amino acids. Germline V gives CDR1 GTSNPN, CDR2 SVGIG (reference sequence). The V end was cut by 2 bases, the J end by 0 bases, with 8 bases between. The CDR3 loop reads CAWSHLYSNQPQHF. CDR3 nucleotides: TGTGCCTGGAGTCACCTTTATAGCAATCAGCCCCAGCATTTT.

This chain joins TRBV6-6 and TRBJ2-3; D may be TRBD2 (7 bases). CDR1 and CDR2 (germline): MNHNY, SVGAGI (reference sequence). The CDR3 loop spans 15 amino acids. V lost 5 bases and J 0 bases, leaving 12 bases between the germline ends. The CDR3 here is CASSGRGFSTDTQYF. In DNA form, the CDR3 reads TGTGCCAGCAGTGGGAGGGGGTTTAGCACAGATACGCAGTATTTT.

This chain uses TRBV7-8 with TRBJ2-5, with 8 nucleotides matching TRBD2. Germline assignment: CDR1 SGHVS and CDR2 FQNEAQ. The CDR3 is made up of 16 amino acids. With V trimmed by 5 bases and J by 3 bases, 11 bases remained unmatched. The CDR3 nucleotides are TGTGCCAGCAGCACGCCTGGCGGGGGGCCGGAAGAGACCCAGTACTTC. Protein product: CASSTPGGGPEETQYF.

The rearrangement uses TRBV11-2 and TRBJ1-1; D gene uncertain. Germline lookup yields CDR1 SGHAT and CDR2 FQNNGV. The CDR3 consists of 14 residues. With 2 bases removed from V and 0 bases from J, the gap between germline ends came to 7 bases. CDR3 residues: CASSLKRMNTEAFF. The CDR3 bases are TGTGCCAGCAGCTTAAAACGAATGAACACTGAAGCTTTCTTT. The whole variable domain, remainder taken from reference TRBV11-2 and TRBJ1-1, is EAGVAQSPRYKIIEKRQSVAFWCNPISGHATLYWYQQILGQGPKLLIQFQNNGVVDDSQLPKDRFSAERLKGVDSTLKIQPAKLEDSAVYLCASSLKRMNTEAFFGQGTRLTVV.

The CDR3 reads CASSPGLVSNNEQFF. CDR3 DNA sequence: TGTGCCAGCAGTCCGGGACTAGTGAGTAACAATGAGCAGTTCTTC. This chain joins TRBV5-4 and TRBJ2-1; TRBD2 aligns across 8 bases. The CDR3 sequence is 15 residues long. From germline, CDR1 is SGHNT and CDR2 YYREEE (reference sequence). The junction had 9 bases not matched to a gene; V was cut back by 5 bases and J by 5 bases.

This chain connects TRBV11-2 to TRBJ2-5, with D unresolved. V lost 1 base to trimming and J lost 2 bases, with 14 bases between them. The CDR3 loop spans 16 amino acids. CDR1 and CDR2 from the germline V gene are SGHAT and FQNNGV. The CDR3 is CASSLGVGKYQETQYF. DNA of the CDR3: TGTGCCAGCAGCTTAGGGGTTGGCAAGTATCAAGAGACCCAGTACTTC.

J is TRBJ2-1 and V is TRBV19, with D perhaps matching TRBD2 (6 bases). CDR1 is LNHDA and CDR2 is SQIVND in the germline V gene (reference sequence). V dropped 1 base and J dropped 2 bases, with 15 bases sitting between them. The CDR3 runs 17 residues. Here the CDR3 reads CASSIGGTLTPYNEQFF. DNA for the CDR3: TGTGCCAGTAGTATAGGCGGGACTCTGACTCCCTACAATGAGCAGTTCTTC.

This sequence joins TRBV6-1 and TRBJ1-2; no clear D gene. The V end was cut by 3 bases, the J end by 4 bases, with 15 bases between. The CDR3 is 15 amino acids. CDR1 and CDR2 (germline): MNHNS, SASEGT. Written as DNA, the CDR3 is TGTGCCAGCAGTGAGACGGAGATCGGAGTCTATGGCTACACCTTC. Translating it yields CASSETEIGVYGYTF.

V and J are TRBV27 and TRBJ2-1; 9 bases match TRBD1. The CDR3 contains 14 residues. Per the germline V gene, CDR1 is MNHEY and CDR2 is SMNVEV (reference sequence). V shed 4 bases and J 7 bases; nucleotides not matched to a gene: 5. CDR3 protein: CASSYPGQGNEQFF. DNA of the CDR3: TGTGCCAGCAGTTATCCGGGACAGGGAAATGAGCAGTTCTTC.

This rearrangement joins TRBV6-1 to TRBJ2-3; D is possibly TRBD2 (6 bases). Trimming removed 6 bases from V and 0 bases from J, with 25 bases in between. The germline V gene encodes CDR1 MNHNS and CDR2 SASEGT. This CDR3 contains 19 residues. CDR3 DNA sequence: TGTGCCAGCAGGGTCCGGGCGGGACCCCGGCCGTCTAGCACAGATACGCAGTATTTT. Protein: CASRVRAGPRPSSTDTQYF.

J is TRBJ2-2 and V is TRBV7-9, with D uncertain. The germline V and J ends were trimmed by 2 bases and 6 bases, with 4 bases remaining between them. The CDR3 is made up of 12 amino acids. CDR1 and CDR2 from the germline V gene are SEHNR and FQNEAQ (reference sequence). The CDR3 is CASSLSPGELFF. The DNA for the CDR3 is TGTGCCAGCAGCTTATCTCCCGGGGAGCTGTTTTTT.

In this sample, this clonotype turned up once. The chain recombines TRBV27 with TRBJ2-1; unclear D gene. The CDR3 has 12 residues. Trimming left V 8 bases short and J 7 bases short, with 12 bases between. Germline CDR1 is MNHEY and CDR2 is SMNVEV (reference sequence). The CDR3: CASQSTPNEQFF. In nucleotides, the CDR3 is TGTGCCAGCCAGTCCACCCCGAATGAGCAGTTCTTC.